The 7 T cell receptor beta chains presented below share a single source sample, sequenced in a study of cytomegalovirus exposure and HLA in healthy donors. The PCR made use of 60 Vbeta and 13 Jbeta primers. Method: immunoSEQ multiplex PCR; TCRdb's copy keeps in-frame clones and lacks some. The sample carries 100,000 to 150,000 clones, roughly 74% recorded once. Sequencing was performed on PBMCs. These receptors were collected from a male donor in good health and CMV-seronegative.

This chain joins TRBV7-9 and TRBJ2-7, with D perhaps TRBD2 (6 bases). V lost 10 bases, J lost 3 bases, and 16 bases lay in between. The CDR3 contains 13 residues. Germline lookup yields CDR1 SEHNR and CDR2 FQNEAQ (reference sequence). The CDR3 protein is CATGAQRVYEQYF. In DNA, the CDR3 is TGTGCCACCGGGGCCCAGCGGGTCTACGAGCAGTACTTC.

The V call is TRBV16, the J call TRBJ1-5, with no clear D. This CDR3 is 15 amino acids long. Germline V lookup: CDR1 KGHSY, CDR2 FQNENV. Trimming stripped 2 bases from V and 3 bases from J, with 11 bases between. The CDR3, as DNA: TGTGCCAGCAGCCAAAGTCCCGGGAACAATCAGCCCCAGCATTTT. Its translation is CASSQSPGNNQPQHF.

V gene TRBV29-1 combines with J gene TRBJ1-2, with D tentatively TRBD1 (5 bases). CDR1 and CDR2 from the germline V gene are SQVTM and ANQGSEA. V lost 4 bases to trimming and J lost 5 bases, with 14 bases between them. The CDR3 contains 13 residues. The DNA for the CDR3 is TGCAGCGTTGGGAAACTGGGGGGATATGGCTACACCTTC. Protein sequence: CSVGKLGGYGYTF.

Here the CDR3 reads CANPTQVSNQPQHF. The DNA for the CDR3 is TGTGCCAACCCCACACAGGTTAGCAATCAGCCCCAGCATTTT. The chain couples TRBV4-2 to TRBJ1-5, with D maybe TRBD1 (5 bases). The V gene lost 10 bases and the J gene lost 0 bases, with 13 bases spanning the gap. Germline V gene sequence: CDR1 LGHNA, CDR2 YNFKEQ. The length of the CDR3 is 14 residues.

The chain combines TRBV5-4 with TRBJ2-1; 9 nucleotides line up with TRBD2. CDR3 length equals 15 residues. J gave up 6 bases and V 0 bases, and 4 bases lay outside the gene matches. Germline CDR1 is SGHNT and CDR2 is YYREEE (reference sequence). The CDR3 coding sequence is TGTGCCAGCAGCTTGGGGGCGGGAGGGCCCAATGAGCAGTTCTTC. It translates to CASSLGAGGPNEQFF.

The count of this clone is one. V and J are TRBV30 and TRBJ1-2; TRBD1 matches 7 bases. The V gene's germline CDR1 is GTSNPN and CDR2 SVGIG (reference sequence). The J segment lost 0 bases and the V segment lost 2 bases, leaving 3 bases of the junction unmatched. The CDR3 sequence is 14 residues long. The CDR3 loop reads CAWSRTGSNYGYTF. The DNA for the CDR3 is TGTGCCTGGAGTCGGACAGGTTCTAACTATGGCTACACCTTC.

The chain uses TRBV28 and TRBJ2-4; 7 bases align to TRBD2. The CDR3 contains 18 residues. The J segment lost 0 bases and the V segment lost 6 bases, leaving 14 bases of the junction unmatched. In germline, CDR1 is MDHEN, CDR2 SYDVKM. For the CDR3, the DNA is TGTGCCAGCAGACTATCATTTGGGAGGGAGTTAGCCAAAAACATTCAGTACTTC. Its protein is CASRLSFGRELAKNIQYF.